This is a list of T cell receptor beta chains from one sample in a study of identical twins. Via MiXCR, TCRdb re-called the 5' RACE reads, giving one row per CDR3 protein. The data contain approximately 1.8 million distinct CDR3 sequences, 25% to 35% of them singletons. Sequencing was carried out using cord blood. All receptors come from a newborn girl in good health. The CDR3 runs from the conserved cysteine through the conserved F or W. A D gene is named only where the DNA matches it firmly. Clone size is shown for a subset of rows, as once, few, many or a class of expanded clone.

clone size	V gene	J gene	D gene	CDR3 protein	CDR3 DNA
NA	TRBV20-1	TRBJ1-6	NA	CSARGDAYNSPLHF	TGCAGTGCTAGAGGGGACGCTTATAATTCACCCCTCCACTTT
NA	TRBV19	TRBJ1-5	NA	CASSTLPNQPQHF	TGTGCCAGTAGTACGCTTCCCAATCAGCCCCAGCATTTT
many	TRBV29-1	TRBJ2-7	TRBD2	CSVGLTSGRREQYF	TGCAGCGTTGGGCTAACTAGCGGGAGACGCGAGCAGTACTTC
NA	TRBV20-1	TRBJ2-5	TRBD2	CSAKGLAGVNKETQYF	TGCAGTGCCAAAGGACTAGCGGGGGTTAACAAGGAGACCCAGTACTTC
NA	TRBV9	TRBJ2-3	TRBD2	CASSVFPSGHTDTQYF	TGTGCCAGCAGCGTATTCCCTAGCGGACACACAGATACGCAGTATTTT
NA	TRBV20-1	TRBJ1-5	NA	CSARTGSRNQPQHF	TGCAGTGCTAGAACAGGAAGCCGAAATCAGCCCCAGCATTTT
few	TRBV6-5	TRBJ1-6	NA	CASSYVPQGSYNSPLHF	TGTGCCAGCAGTTACGTTCCACAGGGCTCCTATAATTCACCCCTCCACTTT
once	TRBV24-1	TRBJ2-7	TRBD2	CATSDSTGTSGVSSYNEQYF	TGTGCCACCAGTGACTCAACCGGGACTAGCGGGGTGAGCTCCTACAATGAGCAGTACTTC
NA	TRBV20-1	TRBJ2-7	NA	CSARSASYEQYF	TGCAGTGCTAGGTCAGCATCCTACGAGCAGTACTTC
NA	TRBV27	TRBJ2-4	NA	CASTSTGEGMDIQYF	TGTGCCAGCACCTCAACGGGGGAAGGGATGGACATTCAGTACTTC
NA	TRBV20-1	TRBJ2-1	NA	CSARDQVRRPRPYNEQFF	TGCAGTGCTAGAGATCAGGTTCGGAGACCAAGACCCTACAATGAGCAGTTCTTC
NA	TRBV29-1	TRBJ2-5	TRBD2	CSVAGTREETQYF	TGCAGCGTTGCCGGGACTAGAGAGGAGACCCAGTACTTC
NA	TRBV13	TRBJ1-1	NA	CASQGNTEAFF	TGTGCCAGCCAGGGGAACACTGAAGCTTTCTTT
NA	TRBV6-1	TRBJ2-7	TRBD1	CASSPITTGDYEQYF	TGTGCCAGCAGCCCCATTACGACAGGGGACTACGAGCAGTACTTC
many	TRBV28	TRBJ1-2	NA	CASSLLANYGYTF	TGCGCCAGCAGCTTGTTGGCGAACTATGGCTACACCTTC
few	TRBV5-1	TRBJ1-5	NA	CASSRDGLIPNQPQHF	TGCGCCAGCAGCAGGGACGGACTCATCCCCAATCAGCCCCAGCATTTT
NA	TRBV20-1	TRBJ1-1	NA	CSARRARDTEAFF	TGCAGTGCTAGAAGGGCGAGGGACACTGAAGCTTTCTTT
few	TRBV28	TRBJ2-7	TRBD2	CASSQIAGSSYEQYF	TGTGCCAGCAGCCAAATAGCGGGGTCCTCCTACGAGCAGTACTTC
NA	TRBV27	TRBJ1-2	NA	CASSLYPLGKGGYTF	TGTGCCAGCAGTTTATACCCCTTGGGTAAAGGGGGCTACACCTTC
NA	TRBV24-1	TRBJ2-1	NA	CATSDSWSSYNEQFF	TGTGCCACCAGTGATTCTTGGAGCTCCTACAATGAGCAGTTCTTC
NA	TRBV28	TRBJ2-2	NA	CASSSRLTTGELFF	TGTGCCAGCAGTTCTAGACTTACCACCGGGGAGCTGTTTTTT
many	TRBV11-1	TRBJ2-6	NA	CASSLETGANVLTF	TGTGCCAGCAGCTTAGAGACCGGGGCCAACGTCCTGACTTTC
few	TRBV11-2	TRBJ2-4	NA	CASSLEGKYRAKWAKNIQYF	TGTGCCAGCAGCTTAGAGGGAAAATACAGGGCGAAGTGGGCCAAAAACATTCAGTACTTC
NA	TRBV3-1	TRBJ1-2	TRBD1	CASRKQGDYGYTF	TGTGCCAGCAGAAAACAGGGGGACTATGGCTACACCTTC
NA	TRBV19	TRBJ1-4	NA	CASRLQGVNEKLFF	TGTGCCAGTAGGTTACAGGGAGTTAATGAAAAACTGTTTTTT
many	TRBV24-1	TRBJ2-7	TRBD1	CATSAQPLGQVYYEQYF	TGTGCCACCAGTGCCCAACCCCTGGGACAGGTCTACTACGAGCAGTACTTC
NA	TRBV27	TRBJ2-6	TRBD2	CASSLHRHREGSGANVLTF	TGTGCCAGCAGTTTACATCGACATCGGGAGGGGTCTGGGGCCAACGTCCTGACTTTC
few	TRBV20-1	TRBJ1-2	NA	CSARVEYYGYTF	TGCAGTGCTAGAGTTGAATACTATGGCTACACCTTC
NA	TRBV15	TRBJ2-3	TRBD2	CATSRDRAGVTDTQYF	TGTGCCACCAGCAGAGATCGAGCGGGAGTCACAGATACGCAGTATTTT
NA	TRBV20-1	TRBJ1-2	TRBD1	CSAPRQGANGYTF	TGCAGTGCCCCCAGACAGGGGGCCAATGGCTACACCTTC
few	TRBV20-1	TRBJ2-7	NA	CSAEIPPAYEQYF	TGCAGTGCTGAAATCCCGCCAGCCTACGAGCAGTACTTC
NA	TRBV10-3	TRBJ2-5	TRBD1	CAISELKQGAETQYF	TGTGCCATCAGTGAGCTTAAACAGGGGGCCGAGACCCAGTACTTC
NA	TRBV5-1	TRBJ2-1	NA	CASSSGQSGSYNGQFF	TGCGCCAGCAGCTCCGGACAGTCAGGCTCCTACAATGGGCAGTTCTTC
NA	TRBV6-1	TRBJ2-3	TRBD2	CATAELAGSPGDTQYF	TGTGCCACCGCGGAACTAGCGGGCTCCCCCGGGGATACGCAGTATTTT
NA	TRBV3-1	TRBJ2-7	TRBD2	CASSQGGLVSYEQYF	TGTGCCAGCAGCCAAGGGGGACTAGTATCCTACGAGCAGTACTTC